The T cell receptor (beta chain) under discussion was sequenced for a study of T cell changes during pregnancy in multiple sclerosis. Profiled with immunoSEQ multiplex PCR; TCRdb holds only in-frame clones, not every one. Of tens of thousands of clones listed, more than 85% are singletons. CDR1 MGHRA and CDR2 YSYEKL come from the germline V gene. The CDR3 consists of 14 residues. V was pared by 0 bases and J by 7 bases, with 12 bases between. The sequence derives from a female donor with multiple sclerosis, enrolled in a pregnancy study. The chain recombines TRBV4-1 with TRBJ1-2; possible D gene TRBD1, 5 bases. The source was CD4+ T cells from peripheral blood mononuclear cells, collected in the second trimester of pregnancy. CDR3 in amino acids: CASSQDGGVSGYTF. DNA of the CDR3: TGCGCCAGCAGCCAAGATGGGGGGGTGAGTGGCTACACCTTC.